This entry lists 26 T cell receptor beta chains sequenced from one sample in a study of CD8+CD57+ T cells in acquired aplastic anemia. Profiling that covered TCR beta VDJ and CDR3 relied on genomic DNA as its template. TCRdb reanalysed the reads using MiXCR and keeps one entry per CDR3 protein. The sample lists 150,000 to 200,000 distinct CDR3 sequences, 45% to 50% seen once, with 2.5% to 3.5% in the top ten. Sequenced material: sorted CD4+, CD8+, or CD8+CD57+ T cells (not recorded which) from PBMCs. The receptor set was obtained from a human donor in good health.

The chain is built from TRBV29-1 and TRBJ1-3; TRBD1 matches at 9 bases. There are 14 residues in the CDR3. Germline trimming cut 6 bases from V and 4 bases from J; bases unmatched to any gene: 7. CDR1 and CDR2 (germline): SQVTM, ANQGSEA. CDR3 bases: TGCAGCGTAAAACAGGGGGCACGGGGAAACACCATATATTTT. Translating it yields CSVKQGARGNTIYF.

This chain connects TRBV24-1 to TRBJ2-7; TRBD2 matches at 8 bases. Germline CDR1 is KGHDR and CDR2 is SFDVKD. Trimming removed 5 bases from V and 3 bases from J; junction bases left unmatched: 5. This CDR3 is built from 14 residues. The CDR3 nucleotides are TGTGCCACCAGTGTCTCCGGGGGGGGCTACGAGCAGTACTTC. Translating gives CATSVSGGGYEQYF.

This clonotype came up a few times. The chain has TRBV30 and TRBJ2-7; the D gene is possibly TRBD2 (6 bases). This CDR3 region has 17 residues. Germline values: CDR1 GTSNPN, CDR2 SVGIG (reference sequence). Trimming removed 0 bases from V and 6 bases from J, with 24 bases in between. In DNA, the CDR3 is TGTGCCTGGAGTGTATCCTTACCGGGAGTCCAGGTCCCCGAGCAGTACTTC. This sequence encodes CAWSVSLPGVQVPEQYF.

This clonotype was observed once. A read error may account for a junction end that differs from germline. The chain couples TRBV20-1 to TRBJ1-2; TRBD1 matches 8 bases. CDR1 is DFQATT and CDR2 is SNEGSKA in the germline V gene (reference sequence). This CDR3 spans 12 amino acids. CDR3 in amino acids: CSARDRGYGYTF. DNA for the CDR3: TGCAGTGCCAGAGACAGGGGCTATGGCTACACCTTC.

This clonotype was seen only a few times. This chain uses TRBV3-1 with TRBJ2-1; D gene unclear. The CDR3 consists of 15 residues. V lost 1 base and J lost 5, with 12 bases in between. Germline CDR1 is LGHDT and CDR2 is YNNKEL (reference sequence). The CDR3 reads CASSQGVTENNEQFF. For the CDR3, the DNA is TGTGCCAGCAGCCAAGGTGTGACGGAAAACAATGAGCAGTTCTTC.

This rearrangement joins TRBV7-9 to TRBJ2-1; D gene uncertain. CDR3 length equals 13 residues. The V and J ends lost 2 bases and 5 bases respectively, with 7 bases between them. CDR1 SEHNR and CDR2 FQNEAQ come from the germline V gene (reference sequence). CDR3 bases: TGTGCCAGCAGCTTATCCCCGGACAATGAGCAGTTCTTC. Its translation: CASSLSPDNEQFF.

This clonotype was seen at least ten times. This chain uses TRBV4-1 with TRBJ1-6, with D hard to call. The germline CDR1 and CDR2 sequences are MGHRA and YSYEKL. With 2 bases removed from V and 6 bases from J, the gap between germline ends came to 8 bases. This CDR3 is built from 14 residues. The CDR3 region has the DNA TGCGCCAGCAGCCAAATCGATCCTAATTCACCCCTCCACTTT. Translation gives CASSQIDPNSPLHF.

The gene calls are TRBV29-1 and TRBJ2-1; D is undetermined. Germline CDR1 is SQVTM and CDR2 is ANQGSEA. V was pared by 8 bases and J by 0 bases, with 14 bases between. This CDR3 is 14 amino acids long. For the CDR3, the DNA is TGCAGCAGTGCAAGGGTCTCCTCCTACAATGAGCAGTTCTTC. Translating gives CSSARVSSYNEQFF.

This clonotype was observed many times. The gene calls are TRBV29-1 and TRBJ2-1, with TRBD2 identical over 9 bases. J was trimmed by 2 bases and V by 2 bases; bases with no gene match: 7. The germline V gene encodes CDR1 SQVTM and CDR2 ANQGSEA. The CDR3 extends over 16 amino acids. The chain's CDR3 is CSVESAVAGAYNEQFF. DNA for the CDR3: TGCAGCGTTGAATCCGCCGTAGCGGGAGCCTACAATGAGCAGTTCTTC.

This chain joins TRBV18 and TRBJ2-3, with 12 bases aligning to TRBD1. The germline V gene has CDR1 KGHSH and CDR2 LQKENI. The V gene end was trimmed by 6 bases and the J gene end by 4 bases; junction bases not matched to a gene: 5. This CDR3 is 15 amino acids long. The CDR3 loop is CASSLGTGGADTQYF. CDR3 nucleotides: TGTGCCAGCTCCCTAGGGACAGGGGGCGCAGATACGCAGTATTTT.

As to this clonotype: This sequence may be a read error, since a much larger clone differs from it by one base. V gene TRBV5-6 combines with J gene TRBJ1-6; D remains ambiguous. The length of the CDR3 is 15 residues. Deletions cut 4 bases from V and 9 bases from J, with 17 bases between. Germline loops: CDR1 SGHDT, CDR2 YYEEEE. Here the CDR3 reads CASSGVTALGSPLHF. DNA of the CDR3: TGTGCCAGCAGCGGTGTTACGGCATTGGGTTCACCCCTCCACTTT. Drawing the rest from reference TRBV5-6 and TRBJ1-6, the complete variable domain is DAGVTQSPTHLIKTRGQQVTLRCSPKSGHDTVSWYQQALGQGPQFIFQYYEEEERQRGNFPDRFSGHQFPNYSSELNVNALLLGDSALYLCASSGVTALGSPLHFGNGTRLTVT.

V gene TRBV20-1 combines with J gene TRBJ1-1; perhaps TRBD1 as D (6 bases). Germline CDR1 DFQATT, CDR2 SNEGSKA (reference sequence). CDR3 length: 14 residues. Deletions cut 6 bases from V and 2 bases from J, with 16 bases between. Here the CDR3 reads CSAELGGSNTEAFF. The CDR3 DNA reads TGCAGTGCAGAATTGGGGGGCTCCAACACTGAAGCTTTCTTT.

This clonotype was detected ten times or more. The chain joins TRBV20-1 to TRBJ2-7; 9 positions match TRBD2. J lost 3 bases, V lost 0 bases, and 9 bases had no gene match. Germline V gene sequence: CDR1 DFQATT, CDR2 SNEGSKA (reference sequence). This CDR3 is built from 16 residues. The CDR3 loop reads CSARDLKAGGGYEQYF. The CDR3, as DNA: TGCAGTGCTAGAGATCTGAAAGCGGGAGGTGGCTACGAGCAGTACTTC.

The chain uses TRBV20-1 and TRBJ2-1; D remains ambiguous. The length of the CDR3 is 9 residues. Germline CDR1 reads DFQATT; CDR2 reads SNEGSKA (reference sequence). V was trimmed by 3 bases and J by 8 bases, leaving 2 bases between them. The CDR3 bases are TGCAGTGCTAGTGATGAGCAGTTCTTC. It specifies CSASDEQFF.

The chain carries TRBV12-3 or TRBV12-4 and TRBJ1-2; TRBD1 matches 11 bases. The CDR3 spans 15 residues. V shed 5 bases and J 5 bases; nucleotides not matched to a gene: 7. CDR3 protein: CASSRAGTGGYGYTF. The CDR3 DNA reads TGTGCCAGCAGTCGAGCCGGGACAGGGGGGTATGGCTACACCTTC.

The chain uses TRBV29-1 and TRBJ1-5; D unresolved. Per the germline V gene, CDR1 is SQVTM and CDR2 is ANQGSEA. The CDR3 contains 13 residues. V lost 3 bases and J 0 bases, leaving 6 bases between the germline ends. The CDR3 DNA reads as TGCAGCGTTGATGCAGGTAGCAATCAGCCCCAGCATTTT. Translation: CSVDAGSNQPQHF. Full variable domain (remainder filled in from reference TRBV29-1 and TRBJ1-5): SAVISQKPSRDICQRGTSLTIQCQVDSQVTMMFWYRQQPGQSLTLIATANQGSEATYESGFVIDKFPISRPNLTFSTLTVSNMSPEDSSIYLCSVDAGSNQPQHFGDGTRLSIL.

This clonotype has more than one count but fewer than ten. V is TRBV2 and J is TRBJ1-6; D perhaps matches TRBD1 (5 bases). V lost 4 bases and J 7 bases, leaving 17 bases between the germline ends. The CDR3 length is 16 residues. Looked up from germline, CDR1 is SNHLY and CDR2 is FYNNEI. DNA for the CDR3: TGTGCCAGCAGTGTAAGGAGTTCGGACAAAAATTCACCCCTCCACTTT. This translates into CASSVRSSDKNSPLHF.

In its sample, this clonotype was seen many times. The rearrangement uses TRBV7-9 and TRBJ1-5; TRBD1 agrees at 10 bases. Germline CDR1 and CDR2: SEHNR and FQNEAQ (reference sequence). There are 12 residues in the CDR3. V lost 5 bases and J lost 15; bases outside the gene matches: 7. CDR3 amino acids: CASSRTGQGMHF. Written as DNA, the CDR3 is TGTGCCAGCAGCCGGACGGGACAGGGGATGCATTTT.

Worth noting for this clonotype: A much larger clone differs from this one at a single base, so this may be a read error. The chain is built from TRBV12-3 or TRBV12-4 and TRBJ1-3, with D unclear. The CDR3 sequence is 13 residues long. CDR3 region: CVSSGISGNTIYF. In nucleotides, the CDR3 is TGTGTCAGCAGCGGGATTTCTGGAAACACCATATATTTT.

This clonotype was counted at least ten times. The V call is TRBV20-1, the J call TRBJ1-5, with D possibly being TRBD1 (5 bases). CDR3 length equals 17 residues. V shed 3 bases and J shed 0 bases, with 18 bases lying between them. CDR1 and CDR2 from the germline V gene are DFQATT and SNEGSKA (reference sequence). CDR3: CSARNLKTGASNQPQHF. The CDR3 region has the DNA TGCAGTGCTAGGAATCTGAAGACCGGGGCTAGCAATCAGCCCCAGCATTTT.

This clonotype was picked up a small number of times. The CDR3 protein is CASSIGSKPGLFNQPQHF. In nucleotides, the CDR3 is TGTGCCAGTAGTATAGGTTCAAAACCGGGACTCTTCAATCAGCCCCAGCATTTT. The rearrangement links TRBV19 to TRBJ1-5; perhaps TRBD1 as D (5 bases). With 1 base removed from V and 3 bases from J, the gap between germline ends came to 19 bases. The CDR3 is 18 amino acids. Germline V gives CDR1 LNHDA, CDR2 SQIVND (reference sequence).

This clonotype was found once. The chain links TRBV2 to TRBJ2-7; D might be TRBD1 (5 bases). The germline CDR1 and CDR2 sequences are SNHLY and FYNNEI. The CDR3 has 13 amino acids. The V end lost 6 bases, the J end lost 4 bases, and 13 bases lay between the germline ends. CDR3 protein: CASSYPTEYEQYF. The DNA of the CDR3 is TGTGCCAGCAGCTACCCGACAGAATACGAGCAGTACTTC.

Many counts were recorded for this clonotype. The CDR3 DNA follows: TGTGCCAGCAGTTTAGTCGGGACAGAGGAGAACTATGGCTACACCTTC. Translated, it gives CASSLVGTEENYGYTF. The rearrangement joins TRBV28 to TRBJ1-2; 7 bases are a match to TRBD1. The V and J ends lost 2 bases and 2 bases, in that order; junction bases with no gene match: 8. The CDR3 consists of 16 residues. CDR1 is MDHEN and CDR2 is SYDVKM in the germline V gene.

The rearrangement joins TRBV7-3 to TRBJ2-1; 12 nucleotides match TRBD2. This CDR3 is built from 16 residues. The J segment lost 4 bases and the V segment lost 5 bases, leaving 6 bases of the junction unmatched. CDR1 and CDR2 (germline): SGHTA, FQGTGA. The CDR3 DNA is TGTGCCAGCAGCCAAGAACTAGCGGGGGGTTACAATGAGCAGTTCTTC. This sequence encodes CASSQELAGGYNEQFF.

This sequence joins TRBV7-9 and TRBJ1-4, with D perhaps TRBD1 (6 bases). Germline assignment: CDR1 SEHNR and CDR2 FQNEAQ (reference sequence). This CDR3 is 12 amino acids long. V was shortened by 9 bases and J by 7 bases, with 12 bases between the two germline ends. CDR3 amino acids: CASSQGREKLFF. CDR3 DNA: TGTGCCAGTAGTCAGGGGCGTGAAAAACTGTTTTTT. The whole variable domain, filled in from reference TRBV7-9 and TRBJ1-4, reads DTGVSQNPRHKITKRGQNVTFRCDPISEHNRLYWYRQTLGQGPEFLTYFQNEAQLEKSRLLSDRFSAERPKGSFSTLEIQRTEQGDSAMYLCASSQGREKLFFGSGTQLSVL.

The chain couples TRBV2 to TRBJ2-5, with D uncertain. This CDR3 comprises 16 residues. Trimming stripped 1 base from V and 7 bases from J, with 19 bases between. Germline V CDR1 and CDR2: SNHLY, FYNNEI. The CDR3 loop is CASSEGRQWKNATQYF. The CDR3 DNA is TGTGCCAGCAGTGAAGGAAGGCAGTGGAAGAATGCGACCCAGTACTTC.